These 15 T cell receptor beta chains came from one sample sequenced in a study of immune evolution from preneoplasia to lung adenocarcinoma. Profiling relied on immunoSEQ multiplex PCR, and the TCRdb table lists in-frame clones only, not all of them. The top ten clones hold more than 4.5% of a sample with about 9,600 clones, approximately 83% of them seen once. Material: FFPE minimally invasive lung adenocarcinoma tissue. All receptors come from a person between 65 and 80 years old with lung adenocarcinoma.

The chain combines TRBV28 with TRBJ2-2; TRBD2 aligns across 8 bases. CDR1 and CDR2 from the germline V gene are MDHEN and SYDVKM. The J segment lost 4 bases and the V segment lost 5 bases, leaving 15 bases of the junction unmatched. The CDR3 is 18 residues long. The CDR3 DNA follows: TGTGCCAGCAGTCCGCTGGGGGCGGGGGGCCGCGGCACCGGGGAGCTGTTTTTT. Amino acid sequence: CASSPLGAGGRGTGELFF.

The chain uses TRBV21-1 and TRBJ1-6. TRBV21-1 is labeled a pseudogene. CDR3 length: 15 residues. The CDR3 protein is CASSKDGRELAPLHF. Written as DNA, the CDR3 is TGTGCCAGCAGCAAAGATGGTAGGGAGCTCGCACCCCTCCACTTT.

This clone has only one observation. The rearrangement joins TRBV4-2 to TRBJ2-5; 13 bases line up with TRBD2. V shed 5 bases, J shed 4 bases, and the junction held 7 bases outside the gene matches. The CDR3 totals 16 residues. The germline V gene encodes CDR1 LGHNA and CDR2 YNFKEQ. The CDR3 sequence: CASSSRLAGGPETQYF. CDR3 coding DNA: TGTGCCAGCAGCTCCAGACTAGCGGGGGGACCAGAGACCCAGTACTTC.

A few counts support this clone. This chain uses TRBV5-1 with TRBJ2-1; D may match TRBD1 or TRBD2 (5 bases each). Deletions cut 3 bases from V and 5 bases from J, with 12 bases between. The CDR3 has 14 amino acids. Per the germline V gene, CDR1 is SGHRS and CDR2 is YFSETQ. The CDR3 DNA reads TGCGCCAGCAGCTGGGACGTACCCAACAATGAGCAGTTCTTC. Amino acids: CASSWDVPNNEQFF.

This clone was detected once. Other DNA sequences in this sample translate to the same CDR3. V gene TRBV2 combines with J gene TRBJ1-1; the D is unclear. The CDR3 totals 13 residues. Looked up from germline, CDR1 is SNHLY and CDR2 is FYNNEI. V lost 7 bases and J 2 bases, leaving 11 bases between the germline ends. The CDR3 sequence: CASILEGNTEAFF. The CDR3, as DNA: TGTGCCAGCATCCTGGAGGGAAACACTGAAGCTTTCTTT.

The J gene is TRBJ1-1, the V gene TRBV25-1, with 8 bases matching TRBD1. The CDR3 is made up of 18 amino acids. Trimming cost V 7 bases and J 5 bases; bases outside gene matches: 21. The germline CDR1 and CDR2 sequences are MGHDK and SYGVNS. CDR3 loop: CASTPYGAAGGVLTEAFF. CDR3 nucleotides: TGTGCCAGCACTCCCTACGGAGCGGCAGGGGGCGTCTTGACTGAAGCTTTCTTT. The full variable domain, completed using reference TRBV25-1 and TRBJ1-1, is EADIYQTPRYLVIGTGKKITLECSQTMGHDKMYWYQQDPGMELHLIHYSYGVNSTEKGDLSSESTVSRIRTEHFPLTLESARPSHTSQYLCASTPYGAAGGVLTEAFFGQGTRLTVV.

As to this clone: The junction departs from germline at one end; a sequencing error may be responsible. The chain carries TRBV20-1 and TRBJ1-2, with 7 positions matching TRBD1. Germline loops: CDR1 DFQATT, CDR2 SNEGSKA (reference sequence). The CDR3 consists of 11 residues. The CDR3 sequence is CSASGGQNPLF. The CDR3 DNA reads as TGCAGTGCTAGTGGGGGACAGAATCCCCTCTTC.

The DNA of the CDR3 is TGTGCCAGCAGTTTTCATCTACGGGGAGTTAACTATGGCTACACCTTC. Protein product: CASSFHLRGVNYGYTF. This chain links TRBV27 with TRBJ1-2; no definite D call. CDR1 and CDR2 from the germline V gene are MNHEY and SMNVEV (reference sequence). The V gene lost 3 bases and the J gene lost 1 base, with 15 bases spanning the gap. This CDR3 region has 16 residues.

The chain recombines TRBV5-1 with TRBJ1-5, with D possibly matching TRBD1 (6 bases). Trimming cost V 4 bases and J 7 bases, with 18 bases left between them. Looked up from germline, CDR1 is SGHRS and CDR2 is YFSETQ. The CDR3 consists of 15 residues. The CDR3: CASSPTGAQSQPQHF. For the CDR3, the DNA is TGCGCCAGCAGCCCGACGGGGGCGCAGAGCCAGCCCCAGCATTTT.

V gene TRBV7-2 combines with J gene TRBJ1-2, with D unresolved. This CDR3 is built from 13 residues. The germline V gene has CDR1 SGHTA and CDR2 FQGNSA. With 7 bases removed from V and 7 bases from J, the gap between germline ends came to 16 bases. CDR3 in DNA: TGTGCCAGCAAGAGAGGCAGCACAGTTGGCTACACCTTC. Protein: CASKRGSTVGYTF.

The chain joins TRBV5-1 to TRBJ2-5, with D unclear. V was cut by 0 bases and J by 5 bases, with 11 bases left in between. Germline V gene sequence: CDR1 SGHRS, CDR2 YFSETQ. This CDR3 is 14 amino acids long. The DNA for the CDR3 is TGCGCCAGCAGCTTGGAAGGGCTCAGGGAGACCCAGTACTTC. It codes for CASSLEGLRETQYF.

The chain is built from TRBV7-3 and TRBJ1-5, with D unclear. This CDR3 is built from 13 residues. V was pared by 4 bases and J by 0 bases, with 4 bases between. Germline V gene data show CDR1 as SGHTA and CDR2 as FQGTGA. CDR3 sequence reads: CASSYDSNQPQHF. CDR3 coding DNA: TGTGCCAGCAGCTACGATAGCAATCAGCCCCAGCATTTT.

This chain uses TRBV14 with TRBJ1-2; no definite D call. V lost 5 bases and J lost 4, with 17 bases in between. The length of the CDR3 is 15 residues. In germline, CDR1 is SGHDN, CDR2 FVKESK. CDR3 region: CASSSIGGGTYGYTF. The DNA for the CDR3 is TGTGCCAGCAGCTCCATCGGAGGAGGAACCTATGGCTACACCTTC. Full variable domain (outside the CDR3, taken from reference TRBV14 and TRBJ1-2): EAGVTQFPSHSVIEKGQTVTLRCDPISGHDNLYWYRRVMGKEIKFLLHFVKESKQDESGMPNNRFLAERTGGTYSTLKVQPAELEDSGVYFCASSSIGGGTYGYTFGSGTRLTVV.

The chain couples TRBV28 to TRBJ1-1; TRBD1 might be the D (6 bases). Germline V lookup: CDR1 MDHEN, CDR2 SYDVKM. The length of the CDR3 is 14 residues. Trimming cost V 4 bases and J 9 bases, with 18 bases left between them. The CDR3 region is CASSSGAGRVQAFF. The CDR3 DNA reads as TGTGCCAGCAGTTCGGGGGCCGGCAGGGTACAAGCTTTCTTT.

The V call is TRBV7-8, the J call TRBJ2-7; 8 bases are a match to TRBD2. With 5 bases clipped from V and 2 bases from J, the junction kept 8 bases outside the gene matches. CDR1 and CDR2 (germline): SGHVS, FQNEAQ. This CDR3 has 15 residues. CDR3 nucleotide sequence: TGTGCCAGCAGCCGATTAGCGGGGAGTACCTACGAGCAGTACTTC. It yields the protein CASSRLAGSTYEQYF.